The present TCR beta chain was sequenced within a study of regulatory T cells in long-lasting Graves disease. The wider study: The definition of persistent Graves' disease was over 5 years of antithyroid drugs with positive TSH receptor antibodies. Study findings and constraints: Persistent patients shared more public clonotypes (2,741) than new patients (under 1,000). Persistent disease showed a preference for TRBV28, TRBJ1-2 and TRBJ2-5.

The CDR3 has 14 residues. Germline V CDR1 and CDR2: DFQATT, SNEGSKA (reference sequence). The J segment lost 2 bases and the V segment lost 5 bases, leaving 7 bases of the junction unmatched. As to this clonotype: Antigen: not known.

Time point meaning: persistent/refractory GD, antithyroid drugs over 5 years with positive TRAb. The TCR library used RNA extracted from PBMCs. American Thyroid Association guidelines were used to diagnose Graves' disease. Relying on iRepertoire HTBI primers and Arm-PCR of CDR3 regions, the team built TCR beta libraries. TCRdb re-derived calls from the multiplex PCR reads in MiXCR, one entry per CDR3 protein. The data show roughly 500,000 distinct CDR3 sequences, 22% seen once. This chain links TRBV20-1 with TRBJ2-7; 9 bases fit TRBD1. Sequences were derived from peripheral blood mononuclear cells (PBMCs), sampled when the disease was refractory, from a patient treated with antithyroid drugs. This clonotype originated in a female donor with Graves disease. CDR3 protein: CSAAPGQGPYEQYF. CDR3 nucleotides: TGCAGTGCTGCACCGGGACAGGGTCCCTACGAGCAGTACTTC.